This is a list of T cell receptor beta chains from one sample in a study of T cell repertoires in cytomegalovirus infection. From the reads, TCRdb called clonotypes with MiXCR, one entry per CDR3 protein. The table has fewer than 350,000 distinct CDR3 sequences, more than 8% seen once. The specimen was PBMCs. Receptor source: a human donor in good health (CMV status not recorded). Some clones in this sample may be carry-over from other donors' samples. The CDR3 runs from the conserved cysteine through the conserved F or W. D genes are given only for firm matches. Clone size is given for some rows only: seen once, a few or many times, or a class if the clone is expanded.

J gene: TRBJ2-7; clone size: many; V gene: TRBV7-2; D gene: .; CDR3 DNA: TGTGCCAGCAGCTTTCGGGGATACGAGCAGTACTTC; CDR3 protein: CASSFRGYEQYF
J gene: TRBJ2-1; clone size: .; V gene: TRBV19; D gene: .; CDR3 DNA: TGTGCCAGTAGTGACATCACGGAGGATGAGCAGTTCTTC; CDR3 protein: CASSDITEDEQFF
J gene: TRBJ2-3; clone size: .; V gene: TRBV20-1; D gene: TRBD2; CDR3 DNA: TGCAGTGCTAGAGATGTAGCGGGGATAAATACGCAGTATTTT; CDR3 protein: CSARDVAGINTQYF
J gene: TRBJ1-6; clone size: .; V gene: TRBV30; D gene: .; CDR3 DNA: TGTGCCTGGAGAGGAGGAGGTGTGAGGGCAAATTCACCCCTCCACTTT; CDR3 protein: CAWRGGGVRANSPLHF
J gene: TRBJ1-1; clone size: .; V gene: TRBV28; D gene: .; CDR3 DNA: TGTGCCAGCAGTCCTCGACAGCCTACTGAAGCTTTCTTT; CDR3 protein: CASSPRQPTEAFF
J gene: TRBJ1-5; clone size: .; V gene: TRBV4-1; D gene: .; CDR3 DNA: TGCGCCAGCAGCCAGGAGACTGGGCCGCGCAATCAGCCCCAGCATTTT; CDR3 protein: CASSQETGPRNQPQHF
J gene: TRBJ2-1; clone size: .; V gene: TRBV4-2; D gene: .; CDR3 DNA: TGTGCCAGCAGCCCCCGGAACAACTACAATGAGCAGTTCTTC; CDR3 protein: CASSPRNNYNEQFF
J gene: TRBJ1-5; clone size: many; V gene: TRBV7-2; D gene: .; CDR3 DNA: TGTGCCAGCAGCTCTGGGGGGCCTAGCAATCAGCCCCAGCATTTT; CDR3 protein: CASSSGGPSNQPQHF
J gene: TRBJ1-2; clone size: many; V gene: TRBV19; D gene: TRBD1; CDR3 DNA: TGTGCCAGTAGTATGACAGGGCGCGGCTACACCTTC; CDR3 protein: CASSMTGRGYTF
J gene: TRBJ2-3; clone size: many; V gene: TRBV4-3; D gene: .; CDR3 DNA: TGCGCCAGCAGCCAAGGACAATGGGGGCCTAGCACAGATACGCAGTATTTT; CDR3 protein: CASSQGQWGPSTDTQYF
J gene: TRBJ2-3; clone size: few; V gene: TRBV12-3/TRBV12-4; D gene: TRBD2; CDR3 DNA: TGTGCCAGCAGCCCTGGACTAGCGGGGGGCGTAAAGAGCACAGATACGCAGTATTTT; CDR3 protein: CASSPGLAGGVKSTDTQYF
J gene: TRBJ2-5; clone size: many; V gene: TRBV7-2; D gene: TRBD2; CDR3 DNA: TGTGCCAGCAGCTTTCAGGGACGACTAGCGCAAGAGACCCAGTACTTC; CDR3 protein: CASSFQGRLAQETQYF
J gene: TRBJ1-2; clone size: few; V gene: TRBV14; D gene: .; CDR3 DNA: TGTGCCAGCAGCCAAGGAAGGCACCACATCGGCTACACCTTC; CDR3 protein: CASSQGRHHIGYTF
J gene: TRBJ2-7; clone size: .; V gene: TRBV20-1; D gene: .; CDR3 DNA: TGCAGTGCTAGACAGAACTACGAGCAGTACTTC; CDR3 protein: CSARQNYEQYF
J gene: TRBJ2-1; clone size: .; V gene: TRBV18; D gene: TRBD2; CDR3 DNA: TGTGCCAGCTCACCAACTAGCGGGGGGGGGTCCTACAATGAGCAGTTCTTC; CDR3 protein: CASSPTSGGGSYNEQFF
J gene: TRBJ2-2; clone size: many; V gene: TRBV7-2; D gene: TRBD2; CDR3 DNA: TGTGCCAGCAGCTTATCACGGGGGACTAGTCAATCCGGGGAGCTGTTTTTT; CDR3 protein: CASSLSRGTSQSGELFF
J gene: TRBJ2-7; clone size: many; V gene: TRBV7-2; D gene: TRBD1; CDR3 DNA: TGTGCCAGCAGCTCCCGGGACAGGGGGCTTTACGAGCAGTACTTC; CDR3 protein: CASSSRDRGLYEQYF
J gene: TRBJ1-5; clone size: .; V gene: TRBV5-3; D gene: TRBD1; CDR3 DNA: TGTGCCAGCAGCAGGGGGGCAGACCCCAATCAGCCCCAGCATTTT; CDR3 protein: CASSRGADPNQPQHF
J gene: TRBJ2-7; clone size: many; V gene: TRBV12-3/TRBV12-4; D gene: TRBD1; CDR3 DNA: TGTGCCAGCCGGACAGGGCTCCTCGGACCCTCGACCCCTTCCTTCTACGAGCAGTACTTC; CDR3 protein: CASRTGLLGPSTPSFYEQYF
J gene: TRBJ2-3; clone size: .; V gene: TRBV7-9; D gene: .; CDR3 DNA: TGTACCAGCAGCCTTCCGGGGGACTGGGACACGCAGTATTTT; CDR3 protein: CTSSLPGDWDTQYF
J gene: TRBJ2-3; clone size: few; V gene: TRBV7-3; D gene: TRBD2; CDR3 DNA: TGTGCCAGCAGTCGCGATGGACTAGCGGCCTCAGATACGCAGTATTTT; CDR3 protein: CASSRDGLAASDTQYF
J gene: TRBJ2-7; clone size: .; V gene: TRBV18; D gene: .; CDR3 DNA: TGTGCCAGCTCACCAGCGGTTTCCTACGAGCAGTACTTC; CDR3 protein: CASSPAVSYEQYF
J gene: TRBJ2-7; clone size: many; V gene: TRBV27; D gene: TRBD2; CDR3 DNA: TGTGCCAGCAGTTCATCGCCCGGGACTAGCGCGACCTACGAGCAGTACTTC; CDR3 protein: CASSSSPGTSATYEQYF
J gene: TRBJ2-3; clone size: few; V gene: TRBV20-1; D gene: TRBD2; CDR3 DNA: TGCAGTGCTAGCAGGGTAGCGGGAGGGAGCACAGATACGCAGTATTTT; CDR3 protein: CSASRVAGGSTDTQYF
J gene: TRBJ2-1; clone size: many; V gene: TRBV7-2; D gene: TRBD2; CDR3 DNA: TGTGCCAGCAGCAGGACTAGCGGGGCCTACAATGAGCAGTTCTTC; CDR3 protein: CASSRTSGAYNEQFF
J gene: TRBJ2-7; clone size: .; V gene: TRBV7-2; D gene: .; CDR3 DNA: TGTGCCAGCAGCTTAGTACAGCGATACGAGCAGTACTTC; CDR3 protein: CASSLVQRYEQYF
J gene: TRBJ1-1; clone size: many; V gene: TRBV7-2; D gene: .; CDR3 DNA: TGTGCCAGCAGCTTAATGACGAACACTGAAGCTTTCTTT; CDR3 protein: CASSLMTNTEAFF
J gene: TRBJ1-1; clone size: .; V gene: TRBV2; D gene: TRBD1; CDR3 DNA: TGTGCCAGCAGTGACCGCGGGACAGCAAACACTGAAGCTTTCTTT; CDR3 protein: CASSDRGTANTEAFF
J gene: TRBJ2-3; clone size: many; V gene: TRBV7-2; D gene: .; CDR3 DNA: TGTGCCAGCAGCTTTGGTCTATCAGATACGCAGTATTTT; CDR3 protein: CASSFGLSDTQYF
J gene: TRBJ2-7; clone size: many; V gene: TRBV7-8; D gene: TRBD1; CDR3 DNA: TGTGCCAGCAGCACCCGACAGGGTAACTTCTACGAGCAGTACTTC; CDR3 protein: CASSTRQGNFYEQYF